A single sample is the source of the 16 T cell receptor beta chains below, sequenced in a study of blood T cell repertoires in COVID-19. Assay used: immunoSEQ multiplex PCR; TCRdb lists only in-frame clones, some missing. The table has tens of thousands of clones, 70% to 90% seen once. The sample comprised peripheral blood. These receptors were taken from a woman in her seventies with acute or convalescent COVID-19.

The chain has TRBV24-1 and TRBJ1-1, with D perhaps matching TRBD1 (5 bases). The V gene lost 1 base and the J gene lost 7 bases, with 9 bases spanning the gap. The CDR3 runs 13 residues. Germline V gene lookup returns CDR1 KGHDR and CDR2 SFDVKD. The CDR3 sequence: CATSDLRTLEAFF. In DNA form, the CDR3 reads TGTGCCACCAGTGATTTACGGACACTTGAAGCTTTCTTT.

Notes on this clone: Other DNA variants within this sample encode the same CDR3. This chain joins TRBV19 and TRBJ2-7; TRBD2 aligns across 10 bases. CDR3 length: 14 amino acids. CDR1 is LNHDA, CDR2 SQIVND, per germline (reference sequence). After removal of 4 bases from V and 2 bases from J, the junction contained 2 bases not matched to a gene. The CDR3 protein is CASSSLAGAYEQYF. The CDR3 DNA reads TGTGCCAGTAGTAGTCTAGCGGGGGCCTACGAGCAGTACTTC.

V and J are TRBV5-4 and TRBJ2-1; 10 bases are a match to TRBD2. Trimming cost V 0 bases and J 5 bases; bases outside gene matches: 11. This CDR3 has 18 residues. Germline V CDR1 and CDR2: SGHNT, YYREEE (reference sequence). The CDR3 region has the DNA TGTGCCAGCAGCTTGGCGGCTAGCGGGAGTATTTCCAACAATGAGCAGTTCTTC. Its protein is CASSLAASGSISNNEQFF.

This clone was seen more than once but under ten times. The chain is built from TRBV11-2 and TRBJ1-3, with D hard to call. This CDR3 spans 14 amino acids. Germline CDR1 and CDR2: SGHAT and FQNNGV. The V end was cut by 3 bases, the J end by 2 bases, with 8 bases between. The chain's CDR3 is CASSLIVAGNTIYF. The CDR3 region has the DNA TGTGCCAGCAGCTTGATAGTTGCTGGAAACACCATATATTTT.

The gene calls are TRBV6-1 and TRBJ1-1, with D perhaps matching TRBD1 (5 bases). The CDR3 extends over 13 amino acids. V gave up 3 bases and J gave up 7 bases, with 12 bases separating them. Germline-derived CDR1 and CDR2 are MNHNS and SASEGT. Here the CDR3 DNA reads TGTGCCAGCAGTGAGGGGCCCAAAATTGAAGCTTTCTTT. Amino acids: CASSEGPKIEAFF.

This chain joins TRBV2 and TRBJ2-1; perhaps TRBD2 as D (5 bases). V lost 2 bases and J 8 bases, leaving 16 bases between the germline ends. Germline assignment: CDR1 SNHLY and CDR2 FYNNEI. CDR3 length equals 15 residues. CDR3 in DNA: TGTGCCAGCAGTGAACGTGGGAGTGGGTTCGATGAGCAGTTCTTC. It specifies CASSERGSGFDEQFF. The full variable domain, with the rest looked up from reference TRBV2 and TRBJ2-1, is EPEVTQTPSHQVTQMGQEVILRCVPISNHLYFYWYRQILGQKVEFLVSFYNNEISEKSEIFDDQFSVERPDGSNFTLKIRSTKLEDSAMYFCASSERGSGFDEQFFGPGTRLTVL.

CDR3 sequence (DNA): TGTGCCAGCCGACAGTTGGCCAAAAACATTCAGTACTTC. Amino acid sequence: CASRQLAKNIQYF. The V call is TRBV6-5, the J call TRBJ2-4; possible D gene TRBD1, 5 bases. The CDR3 has 13 residues. Deletions cut 8 bases from V and 1 base from J, with 9 bases between. Germline V gene lookup returns CDR1 MNHEY and CDR2 SVGAGI.

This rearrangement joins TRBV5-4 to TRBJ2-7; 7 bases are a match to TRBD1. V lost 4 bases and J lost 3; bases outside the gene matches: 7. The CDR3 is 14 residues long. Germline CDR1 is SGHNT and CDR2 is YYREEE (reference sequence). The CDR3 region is CASSPGTDGYEQYF. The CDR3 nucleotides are TGTGCCAGCAGCCCAGGGACAGACGGCTACGAGCAGTACTTC. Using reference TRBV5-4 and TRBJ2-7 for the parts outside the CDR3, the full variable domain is ETGVTQSPTHLIKTRGQQVTLRCSSQSGHNTVSWYQQALGQGPQFIFQYYREEENGRGNFPPRFSGLQFPNYSSELNVNALELDDSALYLCASSPGTDGYEQYFGPGTRLTVT.

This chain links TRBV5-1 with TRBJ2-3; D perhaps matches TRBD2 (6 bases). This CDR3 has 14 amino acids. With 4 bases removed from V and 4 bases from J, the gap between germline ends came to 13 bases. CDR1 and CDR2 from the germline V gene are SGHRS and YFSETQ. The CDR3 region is CASSGGSRSDTQYF. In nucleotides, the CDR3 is TGCGCCAGCAGCGGGGGGAGTAGATCAGATACGCAGTATTTT.

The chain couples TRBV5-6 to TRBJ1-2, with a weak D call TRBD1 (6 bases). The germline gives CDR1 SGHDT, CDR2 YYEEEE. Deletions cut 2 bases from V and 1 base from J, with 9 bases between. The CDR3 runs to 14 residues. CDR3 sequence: CASSLTGYNYGYTF. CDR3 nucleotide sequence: TGTGCCAGCAGCTTAACAGGGTATAACTATGGCTACACCTTC.

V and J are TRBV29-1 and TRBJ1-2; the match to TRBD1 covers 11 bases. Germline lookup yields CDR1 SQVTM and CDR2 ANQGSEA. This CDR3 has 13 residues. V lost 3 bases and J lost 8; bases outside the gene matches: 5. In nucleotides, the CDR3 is TGCAGCGTTGATAGGACAGGGGGCGCCGGCTACACCTTC. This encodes CSVDRTGGAGYTF.

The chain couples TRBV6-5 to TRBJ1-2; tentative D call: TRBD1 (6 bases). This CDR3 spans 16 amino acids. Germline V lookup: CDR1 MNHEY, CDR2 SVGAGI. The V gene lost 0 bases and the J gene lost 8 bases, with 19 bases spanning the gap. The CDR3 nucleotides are TGTGCCAGCAGTTACTCGGGGGCCCTGGACTTGGAAGGCTACACCTTC. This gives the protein CASSYSGALDLEGYTF.

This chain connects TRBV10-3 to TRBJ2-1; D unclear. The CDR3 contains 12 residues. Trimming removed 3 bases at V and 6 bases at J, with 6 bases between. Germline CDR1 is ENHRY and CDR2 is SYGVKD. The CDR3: CAISELSNEQFF. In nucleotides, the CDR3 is TGTGCCATCAGTGAACTTTCCAATGAGCAGTTCTTC.

The CDR3 region is CASSLQLAGNTGELFF. CDR3 in DNA: TGTGCCAGCAGCTTACAACTAGCGGGGAACACCGGGGAGCTGTTTTTT. The chain couples TRBV5-5 to TRBJ2-2; 9 bases fit TRBD2. The CDR3 has 16 residues. CDR1 and CDR2 (germline): SGHKS, YYEKEE (reference sequence). V trimming: 2 bases; J trimming: 1 base; junction bases outside the gene matches: 3.

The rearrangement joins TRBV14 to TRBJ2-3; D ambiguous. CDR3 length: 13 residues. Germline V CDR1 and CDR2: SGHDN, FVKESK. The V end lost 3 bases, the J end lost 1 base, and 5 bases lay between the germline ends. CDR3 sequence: CASSHRGTDTQYF. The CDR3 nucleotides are TGTGCCAGCAGCCACCGGGGCACAGATACGCAGTATTTT.

Here the CDR3 reads CASSPRPGQGVNYGYTF. The CDR3 region has the DNA TGTGCCAGCAGCCCAAGACCGGGACAGGGAGTCAACTATGGCTACACCTTC. V and J are TRBV27 and TRBJ1-2; 9 nucleotides align to TRBD1. V gave up 6 bases and J gave up 2 bases; unmatched junction bases: 13. This CDR3 is 17 amino acids long. Germline CDR1 and CDR2: MNHEY and SMNVEV (reference sequence).